This passage covers 9 T cell receptor beta chains from one sample sequenced in a study of T cell responses to AZD1222 COVID-19 vaccine. Clones were read by immunoSEQ multiplex PCR, and TCRdb kept only the in-frame ones, dropping some. This sample has about 53,000 clones, with approximately 84% found just once. The input for sequencing was peripheral blood, taken on day 0 of AZD1222 vaccination. These receptors were taken from an adult in good health.

The V and J genes are TRBV6-6 and TRBJ2-7; the match to TRBD1 covers 9 bases. The ends lost 8 bases at V and 3 bases at J; junction bases unmatched: 5. The germline V gene encodes CDR1 MNHNY and CDR2 SVGAGI (reference sequence). The CDR3 is made up of 13 amino acids. The DNA of the CDR3 is TGTGCCAGCGCGACAGGGGGACTCTACGAGCAGTACTTC. Its translation: CASATGGLYEQYF.

V and J are TRBV11-3 and TRBJ2-3, with unresolved D. CDR3 length: 14 amino acids. Looked up from germline, CDR1 is SGHNT and CDR2 is YENEEA. V was pared by 5 bases and J by 4 bases, with 13 bases between. CDR3 region: CASSPRSHPDTQYF. As DNA, the CDR3 is TGTGCCAGCAGCCCCCGGTCCCATCCAGATACGCAGTATTTT.

This chain links TRBV28 with TRBJ2-7; D is ambiguous. The length of the CDR3 is 12 residues. CDR1 and CDR2 (germline): MDHEN, SYDVKM. V lost 7 bases and J 6 bases, leaving 13 bases between the germline ends. CDR3 sequence: CASISSRREQYF. The CDR3 nucleotides are TGTGCCAGCATTTCTTCCCGACGCGAGCAGTACTTC. The entire variable domain, with the rest obtained from reference TRBV28 and TRBJ2-7, is as follows: DVKVTQSSRYLVKRTGEKVFLECVQDMDHENMFWYRQDPGLGLRLIYFSYDVKMKEKGDIPEGYSVSREKKERFSLILESASTNQTSMYLCASISSRREQYFGPGTRLTVT.

The chain has TRBV29-1 and TRBJ2-5; 7 bases fit TRBD1. Germline loops: CDR1 SQVTM, CDR2 ANQGSEA. The CDR3 runs 17 residues. J gave up 2 bases and V 0 bases, and 12 bases lay outside the gene matches. The CDR3 is CSVEDSSGTVWQETQYF. The CDR3 bases are TGCAGCGTTGAAGATTCGTCCGGGACAGTGTGGCAAGAGACCCAGTACTTC. Looking up the rest from reference TRBV29-1 and TRBJ2-5 gives the full variable domain: SAVISQKPSRDICQRGTSLTIQCQVDSQVTMMFWYRQQPGQSLTLIATANQGSEATYESGFVIDKFPISRPNLTFSTLTVSNMSPEDSSIYLCSVEDSSGTVWQETQYFGPGTRLLVL.

A few counts support this clone. The V call is TRBV6-2 or TRBV6-3, the J call TRBJ1-3, with D unclear. Germline lookup yields CDR1 MNHEY and CDR2 SVGEGT. The V end lost 0 bases, the J end lost 2 bases, and 17 bases lay between the germline ends. This CDR3 is 18 amino acids long. The CDR3 reads CASSYSMLFIEPGNTIYF. CDR3 sequence (DNA): TGTGCCAGCAGTTACTCGATGCTCTTCATAGAACCTGGAAACACCATATATTTT.

The J gene is TRBJ1-4, the V gene TRBV9; no clear D gene. This CDR3 comprises 13 residues. Germline CDR1 reads SGDLS; CDR2 reads YYNGEE. V dropped 4 bases and J dropped 2 bases, with 6 bases sitting between them. CDR3 nucleotides: TGTGCCAGCAGCAAACAGACTAATGAAAAACTGTTTTTT. It yields the protein CASSKQTNEKLFF.

Only a few counts were recorded for this clone. The chain recombines TRBV28 with TRBJ1-2, with 7 bases aligning to TRBD1. Looked up from germline, CDR1 is MDHEN and CDR2 is SYDVKM. V gave up 6 bases and J gave up 5 bases; unmatched junction bases: 18. This CDR3 comprises 17 residues. CDR3 nucleotides: TGTGCCAGCAGGGGAAGTGGCAGGGGGGAGATCTCTTATGGCTACACCTTC. This gives the protein CASRGSGRGEISYGYTF.

The DNA of the CDR3 is TGTGCCAGCAGTTACCCGGGACAGGGAGAAAAACTGTTTTTT. This codes for CASSYPGQGEKLFF. This chain links TRBV6-6 with TRBJ1-4, with 9 bases matching TRBD1. V was clipped by 2 bases and J by 8 bases; unmatched bases: 3. This CDR3 contains 14 residues. The germline CDR1 and CDR2 sequences are MNHNY and SVGAGI (reference sequence).

The chain has TRBV11-3 and TRBJ1-2; D is unresolved. Trimming pared 6 bases from V and 0 bases from J, leaving 8 bases between. CDR1 SGHNT and CDR2 YENEEA come from the germline V gene. CDR3 length equals 13 residues. In nucleotides, the CDR3 is TGTGCCAGCAGGAAGGGCACTAACTATGGCTACACCTTC. It is translated as CASRKGTNYGYTF.